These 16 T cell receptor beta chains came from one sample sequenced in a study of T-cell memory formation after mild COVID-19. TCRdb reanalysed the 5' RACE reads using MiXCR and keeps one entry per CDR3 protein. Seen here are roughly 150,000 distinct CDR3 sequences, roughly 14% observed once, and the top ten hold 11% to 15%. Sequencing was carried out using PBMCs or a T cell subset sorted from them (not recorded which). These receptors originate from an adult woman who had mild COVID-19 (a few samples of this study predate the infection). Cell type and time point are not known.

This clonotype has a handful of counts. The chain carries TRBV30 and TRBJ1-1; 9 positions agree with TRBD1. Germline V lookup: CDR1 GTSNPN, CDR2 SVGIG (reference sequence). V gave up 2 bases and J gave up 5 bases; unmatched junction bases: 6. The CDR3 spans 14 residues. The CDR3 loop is CAWSPRDRVTEAFF. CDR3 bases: TGTGCCTGGAGTCCCCGGGACAGGGTTACTGAAGCTTTCTTT.

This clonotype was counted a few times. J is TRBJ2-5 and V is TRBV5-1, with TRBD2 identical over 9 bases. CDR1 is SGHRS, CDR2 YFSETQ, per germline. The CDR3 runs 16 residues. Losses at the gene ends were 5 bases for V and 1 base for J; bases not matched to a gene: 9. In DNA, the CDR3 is TGCGCCAGCAGTCATGGTAGCGGGGGCCTCCAAGAGACCCAGTACTTC. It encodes CASSHGSGGLQETQYF.

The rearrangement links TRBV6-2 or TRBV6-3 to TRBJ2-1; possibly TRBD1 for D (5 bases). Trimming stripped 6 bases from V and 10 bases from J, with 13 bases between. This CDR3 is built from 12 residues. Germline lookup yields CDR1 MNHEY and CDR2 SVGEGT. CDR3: CASSQGFREQFF. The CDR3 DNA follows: TGTGCCAGCAGCCAGGGTTTTAGAGAGCAGTTCTTC.

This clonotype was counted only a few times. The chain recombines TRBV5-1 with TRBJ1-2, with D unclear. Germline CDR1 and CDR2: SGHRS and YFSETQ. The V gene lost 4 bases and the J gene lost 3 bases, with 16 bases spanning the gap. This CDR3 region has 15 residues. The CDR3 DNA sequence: TGCGCCAGCAGCGCCGGATCCTCAGTGTACTATGGCTACACCTTC. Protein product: CASSAGSSVYYGYTF.

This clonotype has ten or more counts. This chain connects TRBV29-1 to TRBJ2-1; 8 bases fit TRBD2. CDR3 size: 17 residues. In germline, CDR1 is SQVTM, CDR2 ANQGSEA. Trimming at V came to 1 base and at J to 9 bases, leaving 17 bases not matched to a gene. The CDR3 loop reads CSVEATGNSGNGVEQFF. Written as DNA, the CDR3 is TGCAGCGTTGAAGCAACAGGGAATAGCGGGAATGGCGTTGAGCAGTTCTTC.

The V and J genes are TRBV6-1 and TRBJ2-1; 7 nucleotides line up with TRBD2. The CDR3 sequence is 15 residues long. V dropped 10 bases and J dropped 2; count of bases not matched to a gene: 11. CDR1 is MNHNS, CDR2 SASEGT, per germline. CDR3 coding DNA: TGTGCCACCGAGGACCGGGGGGTTACCTACAATGAGCAGTTCTTC. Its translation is CATEDRGVTYNEQFF.

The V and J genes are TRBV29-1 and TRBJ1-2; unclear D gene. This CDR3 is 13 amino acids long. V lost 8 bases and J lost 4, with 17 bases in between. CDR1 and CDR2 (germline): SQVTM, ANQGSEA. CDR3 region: CSLGEGEGYGYTF. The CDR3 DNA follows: TGCAGCCTTGGGGAGGGAGAGGGCTATGGCTACACCTTC.

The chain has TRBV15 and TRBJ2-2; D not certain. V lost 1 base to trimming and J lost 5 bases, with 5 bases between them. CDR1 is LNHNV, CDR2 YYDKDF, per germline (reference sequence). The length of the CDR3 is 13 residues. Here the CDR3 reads CATSRGMTGELFF. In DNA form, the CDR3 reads TGTGCCACCAGCAGAGGGATGACCGGGGAGCTGTTTTTT.

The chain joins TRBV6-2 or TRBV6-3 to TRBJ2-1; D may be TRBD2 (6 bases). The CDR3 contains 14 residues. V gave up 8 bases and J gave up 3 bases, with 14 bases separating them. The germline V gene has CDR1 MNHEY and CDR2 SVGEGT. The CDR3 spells CASLWRDGYNEQFF. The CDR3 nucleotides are TGTGCCAGCCTTTGGCGGGACGGCTACAATGAGCAGTTCTTC.

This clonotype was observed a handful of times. In DNA form, the CDR3 reads TGTGCCAGCAGCGTAGAACTAGCGGGACCCTACGAGCAGTACTTC. Translation gives CASSVELAGPYEQYF. This chain links TRBV9 with TRBJ2-7, with 10 nucleotides matching TRBD2. The CDR3 length is 15 residues. Trimming removed 0 bases from V and 2 bases from J; junction bases left unmatched: 2. Germline loops: CDR1 SGDLS, CDR2 YYNGEE.

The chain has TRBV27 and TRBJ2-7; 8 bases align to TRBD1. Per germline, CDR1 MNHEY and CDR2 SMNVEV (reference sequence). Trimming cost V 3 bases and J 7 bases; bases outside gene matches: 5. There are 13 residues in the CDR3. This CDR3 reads CASSFYDRGEQYF. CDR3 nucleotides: TGTGCCAGCAGTTTCTACGACAGGGGTGAGCAGTACTTC.

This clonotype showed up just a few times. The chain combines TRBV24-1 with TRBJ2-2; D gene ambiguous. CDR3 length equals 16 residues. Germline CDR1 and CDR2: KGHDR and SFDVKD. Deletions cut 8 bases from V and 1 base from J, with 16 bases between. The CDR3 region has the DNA TGTGCCACCAAGGCCCCTGGACCCCGGAACACCGGGGAGCTGTTTTTT. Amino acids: CATKAPGPRNTGELFF.

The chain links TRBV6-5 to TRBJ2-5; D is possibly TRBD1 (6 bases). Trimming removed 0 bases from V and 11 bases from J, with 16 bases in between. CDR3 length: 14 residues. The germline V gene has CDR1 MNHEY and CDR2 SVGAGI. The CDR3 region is CASSYSGQLDPQYF. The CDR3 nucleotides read TGTGCCAGCAGTTACTCAGGACAGCTAGATCCACAGTACTTC.

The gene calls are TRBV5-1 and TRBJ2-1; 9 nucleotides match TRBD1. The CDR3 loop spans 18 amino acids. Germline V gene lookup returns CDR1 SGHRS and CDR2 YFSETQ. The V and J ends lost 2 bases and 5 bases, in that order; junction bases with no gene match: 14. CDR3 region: CASSFATPGQGSDNEQFF. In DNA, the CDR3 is TGCGCCAGCAGCTTTGCCACTCCAGGACAGGGGTCGGACAATGAGCAGTTCTTC.

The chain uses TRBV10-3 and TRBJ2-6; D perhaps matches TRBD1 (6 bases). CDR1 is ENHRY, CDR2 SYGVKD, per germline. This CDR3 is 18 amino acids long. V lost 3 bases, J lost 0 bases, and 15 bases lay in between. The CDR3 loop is CAISDFQGFGSGANVLTF. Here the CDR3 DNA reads TGTGCCATCAGTGATTTCCAGGGGTTCGGCTCTGGGGCCAACGTCCTGACTTTC.

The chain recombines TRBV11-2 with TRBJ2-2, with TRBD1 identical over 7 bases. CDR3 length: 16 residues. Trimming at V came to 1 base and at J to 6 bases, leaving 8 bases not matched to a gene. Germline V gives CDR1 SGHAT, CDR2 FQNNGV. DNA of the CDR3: TGTGCCAGCAGCTTAGGTCCCGAGGGGGCAGCCGGGGAGCTGTTTTTT. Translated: CASSLGPEGAAGELFF.